The following is a T cell receptor beta chain sequence with its context. Sequenced by immunoSEQ multiplex PCR; TCRdb stores in-frame clones only, minus some. The data show about 240,000 clones, around 88% seen once. These data are taken from a study of blood T cell repertoires in COVID-19. The CDR3 totals 16 residues. Germline CDR1 reads SGHRS; CDR2 reads YFSETQ. V was clipped by 4 bases and J by 0 bases, with 11 bases between them. The source of this sequence is a woman aged 40 to 50 with acute COVID-19. Source material: PBMCs or T cells enriched from blood (not recorded which). The chain couples TRBV5-1 to TRBJ2-6, with no clear D. The CDR3 is CASSVLRSSGANVLTF. CDR3 DNA sequence: TGCGCCAGCAGCGTACTGAGGAGCTCTGGGGCCAACGTCCTGACTTTC.